These T cell receptor beta chains were read from a single sample in a study of beta chain features in type 1 diabetes. Sequenced by immunoSEQ multiplex PCR; TCRdb stores in-frame clones only, minus some. The sample carries hundreds of thousands of clones, approximately 30% recorded once. The sample consisted of naive CD4+ T cells from blood. These receptors originate from a man in his late teens or twenties in good health. The CDR3 runs from the conserved cysteine through the conserved F or W. D genes are given only for firm matches. The size of a clone is reported for some rows only, either as once, few or many, or as a class for expanded clones.

v_call: TRBV30; d_call: TRBD1; j_call: TRBJ2-7; clone_size: NA; cdr3_nt: TGTGCCGCCCGGGACAGACTACACGAGCAGTACTTC; cdr3_aa: CAARDRLHEQYF
v_call: TRBV2; d_call: TRBD2; j_call: TRBJ2-3; clone_size: NA; cdr3_nt: TGTGCCAGCAAAGCGGGAGTGATAGATACGCAGTATTTT; cdr3_aa: CASKAGVIDTQYF
v_call: TRBV7-2; d_call: NA; j_call: TRBJ2-4; clone_size: NA; cdr3_nt: TGTGCCAGCAGCCCAGACGGCGTTGCAAACATTCAGTACTTC; cdr3_aa: CASSPDGVANIQYF
v_call: TRBV29-1; d_call: NA; j_call: TRBJ2-3; clone_size: few; cdr3_nt: TGCAGCGTTGACTCCGGCACAGATACGCAGTATTTT; cdr3_aa: CSVDSGTDTQYF
v_call: TRBV30; d_call: TRBD1; j_call: TRBJ2-7; clone_size: NA; cdr3_nt: TGTGCCTGGTCCCGCGACAGGGGAAACTACGAGCAGTACTTC; cdr3_aa: CAWSRDRGNYEQYF
v_call: TRBV6-6; d_call: NA; j_call: TRBJ2-3; clone_size: NA; cdr3_nt: TGTGCCAGCAGTTACTCGGCTAGCGAGCTCACAGATACGCAGTATTTT; cdr3_aa: CASSYSASELTDTQYF
v_call: TRBV4-2; d_call: TRBD2; j_call: TRBJ2-7; clone_size: NA; cdr3_nt: TGTGCCAGCAGCCAAGTCCTAGCGGGATACGAGCAGTACTTC; cdr3_aa: CASSQVLAGYEQYF
v_call: TRBV5-6; d_call: NA; j_call: TRBJ2-7; clone_size: NA; cdr3_nt: TGTGCCAGCAGCTCTACCTACGAGCAGTACTTC; cdr3_aa: CASSSTYEQYF
v_call: TRBV21-1; d_call: NA; j_call: TRBJ1-5; clone_size: NA; cdr3_nt: TGTGCCAGCAGCAAGGATACAGGCAATCAGCCCCAGCATTTT; cdr3_aa: CASSKDTGNQPQHF
v_call: TRBV19; d_call: TRBD1; j_call: TRBJ2-3; clone_size: NA; cdr3_nt: TGTGCCAGTAGTATCGACAGGGGAACAGATACGCAGTATTTT; cdr3_aa: CASSIDRGTDTQYF
v_call: TRBV30; d_call: TRBD2; j_call: TRBJ2-2; clone_size: NA; cdr3_nt: TGTGCCTGGAGTATGCCAACTAGCGGCCCCGGGGAGCTGTTTTTT; cdr3_aa: CAWSMPTSGPGELFF
v_call: TRBV15; d_call: NA; j_call: TRBJ1-4; clone_size: NA; cdr3_nt: TGTGCCACCAGCAGAGACCAGGGGTTGGAAAAACTGTTTTTT; cdr3_aa: CATSRDQGLEKLFF
v_call: TRBV5-6; d_call: TRBD2; j_call: TRBJ2-1; clone_size: few; cdr3_nt: TGTGCCAGCAGCTTGGGACTAGCGTCCGTCAATGAGCAGTTCTTC; cdr3_aa: CASSLGLASVNEQFF
v_call: TRBV18; d_call: NA; j_call: TRBJ2-4; clone_size: few; cdr3_nt: TGTGCCAGCTCGCCTAGGGTGAACATTCAGTACTTC; cdr3_aa: CASSPRVNIQYF
v_call: TRBV30; d_call: NA; j_call: TRBJ2-1; clone_size: few; cdr3_nt: TGTGCCCTAGGACAGTATGTGGGGCAGTTCTTC; cdr3_aa: CALGQYVGQFF
v_call: TRBV5-1; d_call: NA; j_call: TRBJ1-1; clone_size: NA; cdr3_nt: TGCGCCAGCAGTGTCGTCCCCCTGGGGACGAACACTGAAGCTTTCTTT; cdr3_aa: CASSVVPLGTNTEAFF
v_call: TRBV15; d_call: NA; j_call: TRBJ2-5; clone_size: few; cdr3_nt: TGTGCCACCAGCAGAGATTACCAGGCAAAACAAGAGACCCAGTACTTC; cdr3_aa: CATSRDYQAKQETQYF
v_call: TRBV4-2; d_call: TRBD1; j_call: TRBJ2-5; clone_size: NA; cdr3_nt: TGTGCCAGCAGCCGGGAGGACAGGGGGGAGACCCAGTACTTC; cdr3_aa: CASSREDRGETQYF
v_call: TRBV6-1; d_call: TRBD2; j_call: TRBJ2-1; clone_size: NA; cdr3_nt: TGTGCCAGCAGTGCTCCGGGACTAGCGACCAATGAGCAGTTCTTC; cdr3_aa: CASSAPGLATNEQFF
v_call: TRBV2; d_call: NA; j_call: TRBJ2-3; clone_size: NA; cdr3_nt: TGTGCCAGCAGGCAGGGGGGCGATACGCAGTATTTT; cdr3_aa: CASRQGGDTQYF
v_call: TRBV30; d_call: NA; j_call: TRBJ2-1; clone_size: NA; cdr3_nt: TGTGCCTGGAGTGTGCTAGCGATAGACAATGAGCAGTTCTTC; cdr3_aa: CAWSVLAIDNEQFF
v_call: TRBV11-2; d_call: TRBD1; j_call: TRBJ2-4; clone_size: NA; cdr3_nt: TGTGCCAGCAGTTCCCGGGCCGCAGGGGGCGCAGACATTCAGTACTTC; cdr3_aa: CASSSRAAGGADIQYF
v_call: TRBV29-1; d_call: NA; j_call: TRBJ2-5; clone_size: NA; cdr3_nt: TGCAGCGGTGAAGGGGGAGACGGCAGGGTGGAGACCCAGTACTTC; cdr3_aa: CSGEGGDGRVETQYF
v_call: TRBV2; d_call: NA; j_call: TRBJ2-7; clone_size: few; cdr3_nt: TGTGCCAGCGGGTACGGTTCCTACGAGCAGTACTTC; cdr3_aa: CASGYGSYEQYF
v_call: TRBV9; d_call: NA; j_call: TRBJ1-3; clone_size: NA; cdr3_nt: TGTGCCAGCCGGGGAAACTCTGGAAACACCATATATTTT; cdr3_aa: CASRGNSGNTIYF
v_call: TRBV30; d_call: NA; j_call: TRBJ1-2; clone_size: NA; cdr3_nt: TGTGCCTGGAGCGTGAACTATGGCTACACCTTC; cdr3_aa: CAWSVNYGYTF
v_call: TRBV2; d_call: NA; j_call: TRBJ1-2; clone_size: NA; cdr3_nt: TGTGCCAGCAGCGACGACTCCAGAAGAGGCTACACCTTC; cdr3_aa: CASSDDSRRGYTF
v_call: TRBV7-6; d_call: NA; j_call: TRBJ2-3; clone_size: few; cdr3_nt: TGTGCCAGCAGCCCCCGATCGACCCTCGATACGCAGTATTTT; cdr3_aa: CASSPRSTLDTQYF
v_call: TRBV5-1; d_call: NA; j_call: TRBJ2-1; clone_size: few; cdr3_nt: TGCGCCAGCAGCTCACACAGGGCGGGCGATGAGCAGTTCTTC; cdr3_aa: CASSSHRAGDEQFF
v_call: TRBV11-2; d_call: NA; j_call: TRBJ2-3; clone_size: NA; cdr3_nt: TGTGCCAGCAGCTCCTTGACAAGACCAGATACGCAGTATTTT; cdr3_aa: CASSSLTRPDTQYF
v_call: TRBV10-2; d_call: NA; j_call: TRBJ2-7; clone_size: NA; cdr3_nt: TGCGCCAGCAGATCATCCGGGACTGGAACCTACGAGCAGTACTTC; cdr3_aa: CASRSSGTGTYEQYF
v_call: TRBV30; d_call: TRBD2; j_call: TRBJ2-7; clone_size: few; cdr3_nt: TGTGCCTGGAGCCTCGTCAGGGAGGGGGAGCAGTACTTC; cdr3_aa: CAWSLVREGEQYF